The 15 T cell receptor beta chains reported below all come from one sample, sequenced in a study of PD-L1 blockade in urothelial cancer. Repertoires were generated with immunoSEQ multiplex PCR, while TCRdb's copy carries only in-frame clones and drops some. Found here are about 84,000 clones, 82% of them singletons; the top ten hold more than 8%. The sample consisted of PBMCs, taken around atezolizumab (anti-PD-L1) treatment. The origin of the receptors is a man between 65 and 79 years old with urothelial cancer.

Remarks on this clone: Other DNA sequences in the same sample also yield this CDR3. The chain combines TRBV6-6 with TRBJ1-2; 8 bases are a match to TRBD1. The CDR3 sequence is 13 residues long. The trim removed 5 bases at V and 5 bases at J, leaving 4 bases unmatched. The germline CDR1 and CDR2 sequences are MNHNY and SVGAGI (reference sequence). CDR3 sequence (DNA): TGTGCCAGCAGTCCAGGGGGCCGTTATGGCTACACCTTC. Its protein product is CASSPGGRYGYTF.

The chain has TRBV5-5 and TRBJ2-7; TRBD2 matches at 9 bases. This CDR3 spans 16 amino acids. CDR1 and CDR2 (germline): SGHKS, YYEKEE (reference sequence). V lost 3 bases to trimming and J lost 7 bases; unmatched junction nucleotides: 14. The DNA of the CDR3 is TGTGCCAGCAGCTGGGGGGGCACAGCGGGGGGTAGAGAGCAGTACTTC. Protein: CASSWGGTAGGREQYF.

The chain uses TRBV5-1 and TRBJ2-1, with 8 bases fitting TRBD1. CDR1 is SGHRS, CDR2 YFSETQ, per germline. CDR3 length: 16 amino acids. V lost 0 bases to trimming and J lost 4 bases; unmatched junction nucleotides: 6. For the CDR3, the DNA is TGCGCCAGCAGCTTGGGGCCAGGGGGCGTTTACAATGAGCAGTTCTTC. Translated: CASSLGPGGVYNEQFF.

V usage is TRBV7-2 and J usage is TRBJ1-3, with D tentatively TRBD1 (6 bases). V lost 1 base and J 2 bases, leaving 9 bases between the germline ends. The germline gives CDR1 SGHTA, CDR2 FQGNSA. CDR3 size: 15 residues. CDR3 in amino acids: CASSLDRDTGNTIYF. CDR3 coding DNA: TGTGCCAGCAGCTTAGACAGGGACACTGGAAACACCATATATTTT.

The chain has TRBV10-3 and TRBJ2-5; a possible D gene is TRBD2 (7 bases). Per germline, CDR1 ENHRY and CDR2 SYGVKD. CDR3 length: 14 residues. Trimming shortened V by 4 bases and J by 5 bases, and 14 bases separated the two germline ends. The CDR3: CAISGEQGGETQYF. CDR3 in DNA: TGTGCCATCAGTGGGGAACAGGGAGGGGAGACCCAGTACTTC.

This clone was counted once. CDR3 in DNA: TGTGCCAGCACCCGAGCTGGCGACTATGGCACTGAAGCTTTCTTT. It codes for CASTRAGDYGTEAFF. The genes are TRBV7-9 and TRBJ1-1; no reliable D call. Germline V gives CDR1 SEHNR, CDR2 FQNEAQ (reference sequence). The CDR3 spans 15 residues. V lost 7 bases to trimming and J lost 4 bases, with 19 bases between them.

V is TRBV5-1 and J is TRBJ2-7, with D perhaps matching TRBD2 (5 bases). The V end lost 1 base, the J end lost 2 bases, and 13 bases lay between the germline ends. Per germline, CDR1 SGHRS and CDR2 YFSETQ. This CDR3 is 15 amino acids long. CDR3 sequence: CASSLSRTEAYEQYF. The CDR3 DNA is TGCGCCAGCAGCTTGTCGAGGACGGAGGCCTACGAGCAGTACTTC. The whole variable domain, remainder taken from reference TRBV5-1 and TRBJ2-7, is KAGVTQTPRYLIKTRGQQVTLSCSPISGHRSVSWYQQTPGQGLQFLFEYFSETQRNKGNFPGRFSGRQFSNSRSEMNVSTLELGDSALYLCASSLSRTEAYEQYFGPGTRLTVT.

The rearrangement joins TRBV9 to TRBJ2-7; possible D gene TRBD2, 6 bases. There are 15 residues in the CDR3. Trimming pared 3 bases from V and 0 bases from J, leaving 13 bases between. Germline CDR1 is SGDLS and CDR2 is YYNGEE. The CDR3 sequence: CASSALSGASYEQYF. CDR3 in DNA: TGTGCCAGCAGCGCTCTTAGCGGAGCCTCCTACGAGCAGTACTTC.

The rearrangement joins TRBV15 to TRBJ2-5; D possibly corresponds to TRBD1 (5 bases). The V end was cut by 1 base, the J end by 4 bases, with 7 bases between. Germline values: CDR1 LNHNV, CDR2 YYDKDF (reference sequence). This CDR3 is 13 amino acids long. This CDR3 reads CATSRGGPETQYF. DNA of the CDR3: TGTGCCACCAGCAGAGGGGGCCCAGAGACCCAGTACTTC.

V usage is TRBV7-2 and J usage is TRBJ2-7; 7 nucleotides align to TRBD2. J lost 5 bases, V lost 2 bases, and 9 bases had no gene match. CDR3 length: 15 amino acids. The germline V gene has CDR1 SGHTA and CDR2 FQGNSA. The CDR3 region is CASSLKAGEGDEQYF. In DNA, the CDR3 is TGTGCCAGCAGCTTAAAGGCGGGAGAAGGGGACGAGCAGTACTTC.

The table lists this clone with a few counts. The gene calls are TRBV18 and TRBJ2-7; the match to TRBD2 covers 11 bases. The CDR3 runs 16 residues. Germline assignment: CDR1 KGHSH and CDR2 LQKENI. J was trimmed by 5 bases and V by 1 base; bases with no gene match: 7. CDR3 nucleotide sequence: TGTGCCAGCTCACCACGAACCCTGACTAGCGGGGACGAGCAGTACTTC. Amino acids: CASSPRTLTSGDEQYF.

The chain recombines TRBV9 with TRBJ1-3; TRBD1 might be the D (5 bases). V lost 7 bases to trimming and J lost 4 bases, with 9 bases between them. Per germline, CDR1 SGDLS and CDR2 YYNGEE. The CDR3 is 12 residues long. The CDR3 protein is CASGAGGNTIYF. The CDR3 DNA reads TGTGCCAGCGGGGCGGGAGGAAACACCATATATTTT.

This chain uses TRBV7-9 with TRBJ2-5; the D is unclear. This CDR3 is built from 13 residues. The germline CDR1 and CDR2 sequences are SEHNR and FQNEAQ (reference sequence). V lost 3 bases and J 5 bases, leaving 10 bases between the germline ends. CDR3 in DNA: TGTGCCAGCAGCTTTGACACTGGCGAGACCCAGTACTTC. Translated: CASSFDTGETQYF.

The V and J genes are TRBV2 and TRBJ2-7, with a weak D call TRBD1 (5 bases). This CDR3 is built from 14 residues. Trimming stripped 3 bases from V and 2 bases from J, with 11 bases between. CDR1 SNHLY and CDR2 FYNNEI come from the germline V gene. CDR3 sequence reads: CASSERQGPYEQYF. The CDR3 DNA reads TGTGCCAGCAGTGAGAGGCAGGGTCCCTACGAGCAGTACTTC.

This sequence joins TRBV9 and TRBJ2-3; 7 nucleotides line up with TRBD2. After removal of 3 bases from V and 1 base from J, the junction contained 17 bases not matched to a gene. The germline V gene has CDR1 SGDLS and CDR2 YYNGEE. The CDR3 has 19 residues. As DNA, the CDR3 is TGTGCCAGCAGCGGGACGGGAAAAGGGAGGGCCTGGGGCACAGATACGCAGTATTTT. Translated: CASSGTGKGRAWGTDTQYF.